This T cell receptor (beta chain) emerged from a study of CXCR3-negative and CXCR3-positive naive CD8 T cells. Overall study context: Cumulative TRB read yield was approximately 135 million, averaging about 1.5 +/- 0.3 million per library.

Overall study results and limits: Most assays were run on fresh PBMCs (CXCR3 expression partially decreased after cryopreservation). Diversity was high in both naive subsets and much lower in memory cells.

The method, 5' RACE with UMI labels, was used to prepare the TRB cDNA libraries. TCRdb processed the 5' RACE reads again and assigns one entry to each CDR3 protein, with no DNA. The repertoire table contains tens of thousands of distinct CDR3 sequences. Notes on this clonotype: Antigen: not known.

CD45RO-CCR7+CD27+CD95- was the phenotype of naive CD8+ T cells. This CDR3 region has 16 residues. CDR1 MNHEY and CDR2 SVGEGT come from the germline V gene. The V and J genes are TRBV6-2 or TRBV6-3 and TRBJ2-7; as DNA is missing, the TRBD1 call by TCRdb cannot be tested. This TCR derives from a human donor in good health. Some clones in this sample may be carry-over from other donors' samples. Specimen: naive CXCR3- CD8+ T cells from blood. Indicated subset: CD45RO-CCR7+CD27+CD95- naive CD8+ T cells lacking CXCR3 (TNR3-). This CDR3 reads CASSLEPGTARYEQYF.